This T cell receptor (beta chain) appears in the sequencing data of a study of Graves' ophthalmopathy and Graves' hyperthyroidism (dated by TCRdb to the late 2010s). Regarding the complete study: Stable hyperthyroidism was defined as no progression to ophthalmopathy within 18 months of follow-up. The study used TCR beta repertoire signatures to distinguish Graves' ophthalmopathy from Graves' hyperthyroidism and to predict progression to ophthalmopathy. In total, approximately 130 blood samples were TCR-sequenced: 40 to 45 ophthalmopathy, about 75 hyperthyroidism and about 17 hyperthyroidism-to-ophthalmopathy patients. To explore V-J signatures that separate ophthalmopathy from hyperthyroidism, a discovery set of more than 95 patients was enrolled, consisting of about 45 with ophthalmopathy and approximately 57 with stable hyperthyroidism. An independent validation cohort was composed of 18 hyperthyroidism patients and more than 15 patients who later progressed from hyperthyroidism to ophthalmopathy. T-cell repertoires of thyroid tissue and blood were compared in several hyperthyroidism patients. Following sample collection, hyperthyroidism patients were given methimazole at a starting dose of 30 mg daily, and ophthalmopathy patients were given high-dose intravenous methylprednisolone. On the study overall, not on this receptor specifically: Sample size was not statistically predetermined, and group allocation was not concealed from the investigators. Most expanded thyroid clonotypes with frequency above 0.001 were also detected in blood, suggesting blood repertoires may reflect the thyroid immune response. In validation, the model predicted ophthalmopathy progression with about 71% sensitivity and about 77% specificity; some 13 predicted patients were CT-confirmed with GO in a median of 6.5 months. In cross-validation, the 13-signature model distinguished ophthalmopathy from stable hyperthyroidism with less than 90% sensitivity and approximately 81% specificity, while in the test set the corresponding values were about 80% and 75%.

This clonotype showed up many times. Its antigen specificity is not known. The record has no base qualities; no much larger clone is one base away. The hyperthyroidism patients were 18 to 65 years old and newly diagnosed, with a disease duration of less than 2 months. Patients with other autoimmune diseases, uncontrolled infections, pregnancy or lactation were excluded from the study. Diagnosis was based on clinical symptoms, serum thyroxine, TRAb, thyroid ultrasound and orbital computed tomography. Total RNA was extracted with Trizol reagent and quality-checked on an Agilent 2100 Bioanalyzer. TCR beta CDR3 regions were amplified from RNA transcripts for repertoire sequencing. The first round was an RT-PCR using HTBI primers with the Qiagen OneStep RT-PCR kit, and this first round was followed by a second-round multiplex PCR, then size selection and purification. The libraries underwent paired-end sequencing with 100 bp reads on an Illumina HiSeq2000. The original methods were these. SOAPnuke was used for read processing, and reads with adapters, uncalled bases, a mean Phred below 15, or no exact constant-primer or identifier match were discarded. COPE v1.2.5 was used to merge high-quality paired reads. Clonotypes were defined as unique nucleotide sequences and were aligned to IMGT TRB V, D and J references using MiTCR v1.1. The analysis was limited to V-J combinations with a frequency above 0.0001, which together covered about 99% of repertoires. A TCR clonal expansion and chaos score per V-J combination was defined as the ratio of F50 clonal expansion to chaos observed in the TCRdist matrix. Welch's t-statistics and random forest were used to reduce features to some 13 V-J combinations, which were fed into a naive Bayes classifier. The similarity between thyroid and blood repertoires was quantified using the Morisita-Horn index. The public reads were quality trimmed at Q25 with fastp and then assembled into clones with MiXCR by TCRdb, keeping productive beta chains. CDR3 protein duplicates are merged, each entry listing the most common genes and DNA. TCRdb, not the original authors, processed these V and J calls. The sample table records a few hundred thousand distinct CDR3 sequences; under 45% of these occur just once. About 4.2% of the sample belongs to the ten largest clones.

From cysteine to phenylalanine, the CDR3 is 13 amino acids long. CDR3 DNA only is kept here, 39 bases in frame from base 1. V is reduced by 8 bases and J by 5 bases, leaving a spacing of 15 bases between them. In the germline V gene, CDR1 corresponds to ENHRY and CDR2 to SYGVKD. The sample consisted of peripheral blood or thyroid tissue (not recorded which). This chain is built from TRBV10-3 and TRBJ1-2, and perhaps TRBD1 as D gene, on 6 matching bases. The TCR originated in an adult man with Graves' hyperthyroidism. Here the CDR3 is given as CAIFQGKGYGYTF. The DNA reads TGTGCCATCTTTCAGGGGAAGGGTTATGGCTACACCTTC.